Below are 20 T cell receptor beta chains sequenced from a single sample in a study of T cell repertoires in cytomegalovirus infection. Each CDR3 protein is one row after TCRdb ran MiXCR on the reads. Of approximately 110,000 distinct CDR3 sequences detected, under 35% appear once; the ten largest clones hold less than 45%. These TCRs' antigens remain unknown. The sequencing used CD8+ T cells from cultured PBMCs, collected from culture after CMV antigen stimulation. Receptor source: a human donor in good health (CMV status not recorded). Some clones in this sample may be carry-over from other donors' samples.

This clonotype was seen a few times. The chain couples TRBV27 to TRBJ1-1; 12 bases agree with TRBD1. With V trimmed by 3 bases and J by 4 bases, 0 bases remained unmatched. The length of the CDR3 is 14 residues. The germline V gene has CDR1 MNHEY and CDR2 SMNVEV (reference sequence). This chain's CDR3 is CASSLGQGATEAFF. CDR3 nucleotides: TGTGCCAGCAGTTTGGGACAGGGGGCCACTGAAGCTTTCTTT.

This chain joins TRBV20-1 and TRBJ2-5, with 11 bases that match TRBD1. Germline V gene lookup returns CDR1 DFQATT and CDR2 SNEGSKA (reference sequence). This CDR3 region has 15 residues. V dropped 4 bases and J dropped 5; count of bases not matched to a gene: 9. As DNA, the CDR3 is TGCAGTGCTACCGGACAGGGGGCGGACGTGGAGACCCAGTACTTC. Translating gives CSATGQGADVETQYF.

This CDR3 reads CASSYRTDRTDNSPLHF. CDR3 in DNA: TGTGCCAGCAGTTACCGCACGGACAGGACAGATAATTCACCCCTCCACTTT. V gene TRBV6-5 combines with J gene TRBJ1-6; 7 bases match TRBD1. Germline V gene lookup returns CDR1 MNHEY and CDR2 SVGAGI. The CDR3 is 17 residues long. V lost 2 bases to trimming and J lost 5 bases; unmatched junction nucleotides: 9.

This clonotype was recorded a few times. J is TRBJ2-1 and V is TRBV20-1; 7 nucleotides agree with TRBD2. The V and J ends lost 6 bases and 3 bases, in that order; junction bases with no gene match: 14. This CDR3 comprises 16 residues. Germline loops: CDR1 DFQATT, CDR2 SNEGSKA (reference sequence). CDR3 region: CSAPGASGVNYNEQFF. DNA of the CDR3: TGCAGTGCCCCCGGGGCGAGCGGGGTAAACTACAATGAGCAGTTCTTC.

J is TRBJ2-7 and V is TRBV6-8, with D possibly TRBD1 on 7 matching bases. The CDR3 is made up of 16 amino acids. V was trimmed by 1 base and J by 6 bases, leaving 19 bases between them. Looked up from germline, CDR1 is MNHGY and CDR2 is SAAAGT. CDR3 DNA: TGTGCCAGCAGTTACTGGGGCCACAGGGGAGGCGCCGAGCAGTACTTC. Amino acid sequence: CASSYWGHRGGAEQYF.

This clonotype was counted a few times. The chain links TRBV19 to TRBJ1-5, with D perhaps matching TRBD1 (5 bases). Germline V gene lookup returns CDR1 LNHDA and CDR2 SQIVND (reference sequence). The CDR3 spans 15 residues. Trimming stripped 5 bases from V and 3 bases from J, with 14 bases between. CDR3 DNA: TGTGCCAGTAGTTGGGGGGACCTATCCAATCAGCCCCAGCATTTT. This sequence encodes CASSWGDLSNQPQHF.

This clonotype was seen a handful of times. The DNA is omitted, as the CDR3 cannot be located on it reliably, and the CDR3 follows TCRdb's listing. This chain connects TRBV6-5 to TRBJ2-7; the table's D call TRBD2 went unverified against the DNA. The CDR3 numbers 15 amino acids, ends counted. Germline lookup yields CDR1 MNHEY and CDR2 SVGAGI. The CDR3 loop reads CASSSSAHGLYEQYF.

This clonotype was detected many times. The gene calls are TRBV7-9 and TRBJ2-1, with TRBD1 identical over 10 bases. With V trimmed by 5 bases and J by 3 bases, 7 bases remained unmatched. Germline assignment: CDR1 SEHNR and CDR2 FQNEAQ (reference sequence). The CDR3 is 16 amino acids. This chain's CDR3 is CASSPPDRGFYNEQFF. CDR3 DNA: TGTGCCAGCAGCCCCCCGGACAGGGGGTTCTACAATGAGCAGTTCTTC.

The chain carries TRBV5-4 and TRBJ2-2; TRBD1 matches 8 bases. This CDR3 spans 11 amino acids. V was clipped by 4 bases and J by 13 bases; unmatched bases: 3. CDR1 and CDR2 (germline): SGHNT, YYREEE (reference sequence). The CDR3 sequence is CASSHGQGLFF. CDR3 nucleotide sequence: TGTGCCAGCAGCCACGGACAGGGGCTGTTTTTT.

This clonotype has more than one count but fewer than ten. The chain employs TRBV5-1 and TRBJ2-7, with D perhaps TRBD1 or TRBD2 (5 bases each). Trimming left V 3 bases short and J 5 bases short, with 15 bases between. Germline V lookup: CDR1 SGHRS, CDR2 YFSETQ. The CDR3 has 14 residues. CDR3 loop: CASSYRDGNDEQYF. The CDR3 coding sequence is TGCGCCAGCAGCTACCGGGACGGGAACGACGAGCAGTACTTC.

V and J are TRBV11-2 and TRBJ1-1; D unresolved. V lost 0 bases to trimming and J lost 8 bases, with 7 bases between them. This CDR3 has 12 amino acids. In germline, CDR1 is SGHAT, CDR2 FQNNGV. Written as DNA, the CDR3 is TGTGCCAGCAGCTTAGAGGCGGTAGAAGCTTTCTTT. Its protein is CASSLEAVEAFF.

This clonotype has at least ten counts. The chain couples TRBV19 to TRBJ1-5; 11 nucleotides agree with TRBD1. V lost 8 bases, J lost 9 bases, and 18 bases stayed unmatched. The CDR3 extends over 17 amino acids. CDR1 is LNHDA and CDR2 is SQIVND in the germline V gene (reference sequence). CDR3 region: CASQPQPGTGGYPPQHF. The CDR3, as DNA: TGTGCCAGTCAACCCCAGCCCGGGACAGGGGGTTATCCGCCCCAGCATTTT. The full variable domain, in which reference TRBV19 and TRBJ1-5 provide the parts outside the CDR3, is DGGITQSPKYLFRKEGQNVTLSCEQNLNHDAMYWYRQDPGQGLRLIYYSQIVNDFQKGDIAEGYSVSREKKESFPLTVTSAQKNPTAFYLCASQPQPGTGGYPPQHFGDGTRLSIL.

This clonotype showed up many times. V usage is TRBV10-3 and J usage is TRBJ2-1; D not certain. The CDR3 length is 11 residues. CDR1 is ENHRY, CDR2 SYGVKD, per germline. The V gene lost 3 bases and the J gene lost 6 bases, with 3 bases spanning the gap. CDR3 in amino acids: CAISDINEQFF. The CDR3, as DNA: TGTGCCATCAGTGACATCAATGAGCAGTTCTTC.

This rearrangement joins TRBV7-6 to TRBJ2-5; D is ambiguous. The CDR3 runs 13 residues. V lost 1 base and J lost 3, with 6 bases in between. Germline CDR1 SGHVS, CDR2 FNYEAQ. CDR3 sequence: CASSLVAEETQYF. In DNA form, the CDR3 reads TGTGCCAGCAGCTTAGTAGCAGAAGAGACCCAGTACTTC.

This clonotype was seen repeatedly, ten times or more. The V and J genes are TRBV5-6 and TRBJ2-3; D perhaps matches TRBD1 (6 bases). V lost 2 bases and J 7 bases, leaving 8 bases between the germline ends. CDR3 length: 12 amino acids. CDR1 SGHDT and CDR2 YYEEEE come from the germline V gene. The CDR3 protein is CASSLGGNTQYF. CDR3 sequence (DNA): TGTGCCAGCAGCTTAGGGGGAAATACGCAGTATTTT.

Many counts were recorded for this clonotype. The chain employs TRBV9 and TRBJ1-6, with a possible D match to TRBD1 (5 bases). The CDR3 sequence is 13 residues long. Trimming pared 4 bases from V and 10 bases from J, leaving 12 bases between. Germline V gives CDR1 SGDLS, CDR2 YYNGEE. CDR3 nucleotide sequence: TGTGCCAGCAGCAAAGCAGGGAACTCACCCCTCCACTTT. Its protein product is CASSKAGNSPLHF.

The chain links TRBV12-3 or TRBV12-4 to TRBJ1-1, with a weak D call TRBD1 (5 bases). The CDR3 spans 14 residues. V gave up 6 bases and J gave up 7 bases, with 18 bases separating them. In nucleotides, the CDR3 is TGTGCCAGCAGCCCATTAGGGGATCAGGGTGAAGCTTTCTTT. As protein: CASSPLGDQGEAFF.

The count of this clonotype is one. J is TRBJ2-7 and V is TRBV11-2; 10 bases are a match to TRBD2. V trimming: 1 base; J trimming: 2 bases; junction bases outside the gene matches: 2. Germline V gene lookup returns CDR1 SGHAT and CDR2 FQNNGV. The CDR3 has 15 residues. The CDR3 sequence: CASSLGSGGPYEQYF. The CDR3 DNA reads TGTGCCAGCAGCTTAGGTAGCGGGGGGCCCTACGAGCAGTACTTC.

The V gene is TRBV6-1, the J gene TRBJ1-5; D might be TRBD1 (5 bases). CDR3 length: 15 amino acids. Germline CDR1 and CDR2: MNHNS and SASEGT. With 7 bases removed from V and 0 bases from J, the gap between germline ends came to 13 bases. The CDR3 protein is CASNDSPYSNQPQHF. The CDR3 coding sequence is TGTGCCAGCAACGACAGCCCTTATAGCAATCAGCCCCAGCATTTT.

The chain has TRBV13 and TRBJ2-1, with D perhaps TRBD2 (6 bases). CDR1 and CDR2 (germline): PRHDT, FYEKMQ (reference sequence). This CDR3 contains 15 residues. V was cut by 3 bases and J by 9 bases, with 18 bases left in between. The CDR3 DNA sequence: TGTGCCAGCAGCTTGCGGGGCTCGGGGTTCATTGAGCAGTTCTTC. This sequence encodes CASSLRGSGFIEQFF.